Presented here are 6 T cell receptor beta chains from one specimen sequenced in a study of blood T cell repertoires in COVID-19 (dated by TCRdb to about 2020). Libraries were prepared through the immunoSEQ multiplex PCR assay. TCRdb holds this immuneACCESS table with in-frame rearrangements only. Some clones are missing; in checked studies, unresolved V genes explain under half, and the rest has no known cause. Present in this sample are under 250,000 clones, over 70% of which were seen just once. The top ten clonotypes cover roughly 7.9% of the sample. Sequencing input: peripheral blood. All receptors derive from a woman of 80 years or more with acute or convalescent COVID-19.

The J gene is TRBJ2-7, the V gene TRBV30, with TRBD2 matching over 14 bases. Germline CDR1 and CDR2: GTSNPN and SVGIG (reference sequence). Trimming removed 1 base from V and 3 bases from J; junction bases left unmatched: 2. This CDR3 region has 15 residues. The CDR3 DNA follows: TGTGCCTGGAGTGCCGGGACTAGCGGGAGCTACGAGCAGTACTTC. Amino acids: CAWSAGTSGSYEQYF.

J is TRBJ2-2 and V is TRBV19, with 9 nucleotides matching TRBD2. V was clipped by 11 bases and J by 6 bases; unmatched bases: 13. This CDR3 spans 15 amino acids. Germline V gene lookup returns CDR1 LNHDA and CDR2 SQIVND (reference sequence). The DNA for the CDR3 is TGTGCCTCCGCGGGACTAGCCTCGAGCGCCGGGGAGCTGTTTTTT. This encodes CASAGLASSAGELFF.

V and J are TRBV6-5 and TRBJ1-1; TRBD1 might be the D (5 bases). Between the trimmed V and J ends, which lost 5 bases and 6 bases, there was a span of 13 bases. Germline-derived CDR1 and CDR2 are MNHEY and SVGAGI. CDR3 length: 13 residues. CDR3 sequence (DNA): TGTGCCAGCAGTCTGCAGGGAAGGGCTGAAGCTTTCTTT. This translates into CASSLQGRAEAFF.

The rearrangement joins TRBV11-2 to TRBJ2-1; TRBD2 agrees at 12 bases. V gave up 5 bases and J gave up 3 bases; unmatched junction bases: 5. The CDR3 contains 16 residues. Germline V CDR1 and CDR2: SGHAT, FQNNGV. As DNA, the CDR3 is TGTGCCAGCAGCCCCCGGACTAGCGGGAACTACAATGAGCAGTTCTTC. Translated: CASSPRTSGNYNEQFF.

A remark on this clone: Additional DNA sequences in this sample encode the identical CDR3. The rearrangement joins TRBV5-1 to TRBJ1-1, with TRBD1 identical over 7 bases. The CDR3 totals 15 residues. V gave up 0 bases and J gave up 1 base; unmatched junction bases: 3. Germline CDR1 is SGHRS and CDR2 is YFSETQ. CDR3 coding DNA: TGCGCCAGCAGCTTGGAGGCAGGGGGGAACACTGAAGCTTTCTTT. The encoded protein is CASSLEAGGNTEAFF.

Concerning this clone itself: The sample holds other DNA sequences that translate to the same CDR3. The CDR3 loop is CASRLAGPQETQYF. The CDR3 DNA is TGTGCCAGCCGACTAGCGGGGCCCCAAGAGACCCAGTACTTC. The chain employs TRBV6-5 and TRBJ2-5, with 11 bases identical to TRBD2. Germline CDR1 is MNHEY and CDR2 is SVGAGI. Trimming took 8 bases from V and 1 from J; bases not matched to a gene: 3. The CDR3 length is 14 residues.